The rows below give T cell receptor beta chains drawn from one sample of a study of shared clonotypes between healthy human individuals. Assay: immunoSEQ multiplex PCR; the TCRdb copy retains only in-frame clones and omits some. The sample lists approximately 2.1 million clones, 90% to 95% occurring once. Material: naive CD4+ T cells from PBMCs. The receptors were sampled from a man aged 18 to 30 in good health. Some clones in this sample may be carry-over from other donors' samples. CDR3s include the opening cysteine and the closing phenylalanine or tryptophan. Fields, in order: CDR3 DNA, CDR3 protein, J gene, D gene, clone size, CDR3 length, V gene. A D gene is named only where the DNA matches it firmly. Some rows mark clone size as missing; the rest say once, few, many or name a class of expanded clone.

TGTGCCAGCAGCTCCCCGGGACAGGGACGGGCTAGAGAGACCCAGTACTTC,CASSSPGQGRARETQYF,TRBJ2-5,TRBD1,.,17,TRBV7-9
TGTGCCAGCGGACTACGGGACTGGTGGGGCAATGAGCAGTTCTTC,CASGLRDWWGNEQFF,TRBJ2-1,.,.,15,TRBV2
TGTGCCAGCAGCTTAGTCGGGCCCCGGGACACCGGGGAGCTGTTTTTT,CASSLVGPRDTGELFF,TRBJ2-2,.,.,16,TRBV7-2
TGTGCCAGCAGCTTGGGGCCCCTTAAAGAGACCCAGTACTTC,CASSLGPLKETQYF,TRBJ2-5,.,.,14,TRBV7-8
TGTGCCAGCAGTTTACGGCCCCCCGGGACTAGCCTACCGGGGGAGCAGTACTTC,CASSLRPPGTSLPGEQYF,TRBJ2-7,TRBD2,once,18,TRBV28
TGTGCCAGCAGTCCACCGGGACCTAGCTCCTACGAGCAGTACTTC,CASSPPGPSSYEQYF,TRBJ2-7,.,.,15,TRBV28
TGTGCCAGCAGCCAGGAAAGACTGGCGGGGGAGCTGTTTTTT,CASSQERLAGELFF,TRBJ2-2,.,.,14,TRBV7-9
TGCGCCAGCAGCTTGGACCGGACCCACGAGCAGTACTTC,CASSLDRTHEQYF,TRBJ2-7,.,once,13,TRBV5-1
TGTGCCAGCAGAAACAACAGGGTCGGGCAGCCCCAGCATTTT,CASRNNRVGQPQHF,TRBJ1-5,.,.,14,TRBV28
TGCGCCAGCAGCCATTCCGGGACAGGGGGACGGGAGACCCAGTACTTC,CASSHSGTGGRETQYF,TRBJ2-5,TRBD1,.,16,TRBV4-3
TGTGCCACCAGCAGAGGGAGTGGACACTTATTCACTGCTGAAGCTTTCTTT,CATSRGSGHLFTAEAFF,TRBJ1-1,.,.,17,TRBV15
TGTGCCAGCTCCGCGGGAGCAGAGGGTACGCAGTATTTT,CASSAGAEGTQYF,TRBJ2-3,TRBD2,.,13,TRBV18
TGTGCCAGCACCACATATCGGGGCGGGAGATCCTACGAGCAGTACTTC,CASTTYRGGRSYEQYF,TRBJ2-7,TRBD2,.,16,TRBV27
TGCGCCAGCAGCCAAGGGCCGTTCTCTGGAAACACCATATATTTT,CASSQGPFSGNTIYF,TRBJ1-3,.,once,15,TRBV4-1
TGTGCCAGCAGCAAACCGGCCAAAAACATTCAGTACTTC,CASSKPAKNIQYF,TRBJ2-4,.,.,13,TRBV21-1
TGTGCCAGCAGTTACGGGTCGGCTGACTACAATGAGCAGTTCTTC,CASSYGSADYNEQFF,TRBJ2-1,.,.,15,TRBV6-6
TGTGCCAGCAGCGCAGGGGGTGCCGGGGCCAACGTCCTGACTTTC,CASSAGGAGANVLTF,TRBJ2-6,TRBD1,.,15,TRBV7-3
TGCAGCGGCGCGAACAGGGGTCTAAACACCATATATTTT,CSGANRGLNTIYF,TRBJ1-3,TRBD1,.,13,TRBV29-1
TGTGCCAGCTTCCTGCGGTCCTCCTACGAGCAGTACTTC,CASFLRSSYEQYF,TRBJ2-7,.,once,13,TRBV6-5
TGTGCCATCAGTGAGGCGCCCTCGGGCGAGCAGTACTTC,CAISEAPSGEQYF,TRBJ2-7,.,.,13,TRBV10-3
TGCAGCGTAGAGACAAGACACTCCTACGAGCAGTACTTC,CSVETRHSYEQYF,TRBJ2-7,.,once,13,TRBV29-1
TGTGCCAGCAGCTTTTACCGGTCTGGGGCCAACGTCCTGACTTTC,CASSFYRSGANVLTF,TRBJ2-6,.,.,15,TRBV11-2
TGTGCCAGCAGTAAAGGGACAGGGGGATACACCGGGGAGCTGTTTTTT,CASSKGTGGYTGELFF,TRBJ2-2,TRBD1,.,16,TRBV27
TGCGCCAGCAGCCAAGAACAGCTAACAGATACGCAGTATTTT,CASSQEQLTDTQYF,TRBJ2-3,.,.,14,TRBV4-1
TGCGCCAGCAGCTTTGTGGGACAGGGTTCTGAAGCTTTCTTT,CASSFVGQGSEAFF,TRBJ1-1,TRBD1,.,14,TRBV5-1
TGTGCCAGCAGTTTATCCGGGGGGAATGAGCAGTTCTTC,CASSLSGGNEQFF,TRBJ2-1,TRBD2,.,13,TRBV28
TGTGCCATAGGACAGCTTAGCTCCTACGAGCAGTACTTC,CAIGQLSSYEQYF,TRBJ2-7,.,.,13,TRBV10-3
TGTGCCAGCAGCGAGGCCGGGACTAGGTACGAGCAGTACTTC,CASSEAGTRYEQYF,TRBJ2-7,TRBD2,.,14,TRBV7-9
TGCAGCGTTGAAACCGGGACAGGGTACCACGAGCAGTACTTC,CSVETGTGYHEQYF,TRBJ2-7,TRBD1,.,14,TRBV29-1
TGTGCCATCAGTGAGTTGGGGACAGGGTACGGCTACACCTTC,CAISELGTGYGYTF,TRBJ1-2,TRBD1,.,14,TRBV10-3
TGTGCCAGCAGTTTGCGTAGTGAGCAGTTCTTC,CASSLRSEQFF,TRBJ2-1,.,.,11,TRBV28
TGCAGCGTTGGGGCCGGACAGGGAGAGACCCAGTACTTC,CSVGAGQGETQYF,TRBJ2-5,TRBD1,.,13,TRBV29-1
TGTGCCAGCAGCTTAACCGGGAGGGGCACAGATACGCAGTATTTT,CASSLTGRGTDTQYF,TRBJ2-3,TRBD2,.,15,TRBV7-3
TGTGCCAGCAGCGCCAGAGGGGGGCTGCGGCAGTTCTTC,CASSARGGLRQFF,TRBJ2-1,.,.,13,TRBV9
TGTGCCAGCAGTTTACGACAAAACACCGGGGAGCTGTTTTTT,CASSLRQNTGELFF,TRBJ2-2,.,.,14,TRBV28
TGTGCCAGCAGCCCTAAGTTAATTGGTGGTAGCGGAGGAGAGCAGTTCTTC,CASSPKLIGGSGGEQFF,TRBJ2-1,.,.,17,TRBV4-2
TGTGCCAGCAGCTTAGAGGGAATAGGATTTTACACCTTC,CASSLEGIGFYTF,TRBJ1-2,.,.,13,TRBV7-9
TGTGCCAGCAGCACCGGACTAGCGGGAGGGGTCCCCTACGAGCAGTACTTC,CASSTGLAGGVPYEQYF,TRBJ2-7,TRBD2,.,17,TRBV5-4
TGTGCCAGCAGACAGGGGGTAGGGGACACTGAAGCTTTCTTT,CASRQGVGDTEAFF,TRBJ1-1,TRBD1,.,14,TRBV5-8
TGTGCCAGCAGCTTGGACCCCCGTAGCCGCCCAGAGACCCAGTACTTC,CASSLDPRSRPETQYF,TRBJ2-5,.,.,16,TRBV5-4
TGTGCCAGCAGCGCCCAACCGGGACAGGCAACTGAAGCTTTCTTT,CASSAQPGQATEAFF,TRBJ1-1,TRBD1,few,15,TRBV9
TGTGCCAGCAGCTCGCGACAGTCCTACGAGCAGTACTTC,CASSSRQSYEQYF,TRBJ2-7,.,.,13,TRBV7-9
TGTGCCAGCAGCTTCCACCGAGGAGACAGCACAGATACGCAGTATTTT,CASSFHRGDSTDTQYF,TRBJ2-3,.,.,16,TRBV5-4
TGTGCCAGCAGCCTAGGTTTCTCTGGGGCCAACGTCCTGACTTTC,CASSLGFSGANVLTF,TRBJ2-6,.,.,15,TRBV7-9
TGTGCCAGCAGCACACTGGACAGGCGGAACGAGCAGTACTTC,CASSTLDRRNEQYF,TRBJ2-7,TRBD1,once,14,TRBV11-2
TGTGCCAGCAGACTAGAAAGCTCCTACAATGAGCAGTTCTTC,CASRLESSYNEQFF,TRBJ2-1,.,once,14,TRBV6-1
TGTGCCAGCTTTCAGAGGGACAGGGTGAGCTACACCTTC,CASFQRDRVSYTF,TRBJ1-2,TRBD1,.,13,TRBV6-6
TGTGCCATCTCGAAAACCCAGGGGGCCGGGGAGCTGTTTTTT,CAISKTQGAGELFF,TRBJ2-2,TRBD1,.,14,TRBV10-3
TGCAGCGGGGCCGGGAGCTCCTACAATGAGCAGTTCTTC,CSGAGSSYNEQFF,TRBJ2-1,.,.,13,TRBV29-1